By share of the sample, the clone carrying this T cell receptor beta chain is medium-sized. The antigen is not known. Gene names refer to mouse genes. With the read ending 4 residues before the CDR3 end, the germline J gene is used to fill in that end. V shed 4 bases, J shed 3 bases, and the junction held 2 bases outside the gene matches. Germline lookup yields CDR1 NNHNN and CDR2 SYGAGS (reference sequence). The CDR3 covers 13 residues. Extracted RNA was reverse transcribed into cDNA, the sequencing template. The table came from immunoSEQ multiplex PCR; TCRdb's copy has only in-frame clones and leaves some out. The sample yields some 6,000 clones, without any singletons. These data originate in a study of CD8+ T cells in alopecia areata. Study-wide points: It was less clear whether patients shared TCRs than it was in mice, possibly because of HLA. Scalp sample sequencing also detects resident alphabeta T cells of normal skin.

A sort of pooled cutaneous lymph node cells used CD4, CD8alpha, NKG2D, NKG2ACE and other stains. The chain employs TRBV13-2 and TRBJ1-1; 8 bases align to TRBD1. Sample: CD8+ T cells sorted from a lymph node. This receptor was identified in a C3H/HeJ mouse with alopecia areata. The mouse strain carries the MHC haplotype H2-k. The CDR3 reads CASGQGADTEVFF. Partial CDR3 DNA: TGTGCCAGCGGTCAGGGGGCGGACACA.